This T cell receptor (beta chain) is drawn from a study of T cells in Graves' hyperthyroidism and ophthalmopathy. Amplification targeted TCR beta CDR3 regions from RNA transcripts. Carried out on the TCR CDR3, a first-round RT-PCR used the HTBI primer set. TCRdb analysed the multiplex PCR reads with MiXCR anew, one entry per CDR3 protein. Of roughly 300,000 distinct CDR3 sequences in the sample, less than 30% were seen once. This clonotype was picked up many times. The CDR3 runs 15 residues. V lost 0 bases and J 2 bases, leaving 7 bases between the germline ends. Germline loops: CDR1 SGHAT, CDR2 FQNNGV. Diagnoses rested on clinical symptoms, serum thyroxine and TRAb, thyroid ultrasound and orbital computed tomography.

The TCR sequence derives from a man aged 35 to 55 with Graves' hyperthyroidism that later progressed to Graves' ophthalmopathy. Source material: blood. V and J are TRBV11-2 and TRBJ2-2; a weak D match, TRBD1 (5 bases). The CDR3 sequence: CASSLERTNTGELFF. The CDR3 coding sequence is TGTGCCAGCAGCTTAGAACGGACAAACACCGGGGAGCTGTTTTTT.